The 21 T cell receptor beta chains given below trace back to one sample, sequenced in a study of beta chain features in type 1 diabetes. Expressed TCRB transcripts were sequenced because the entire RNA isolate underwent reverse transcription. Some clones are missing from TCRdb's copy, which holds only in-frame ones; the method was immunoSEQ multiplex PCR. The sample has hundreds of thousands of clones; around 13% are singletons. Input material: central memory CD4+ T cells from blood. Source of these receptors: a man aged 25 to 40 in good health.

The CDR3 protein is CASSGYSRSYEQYF. As DNA, the CDR3 is TGTGCCAGCAGCGGGTATTCCAGATCCTACGAGCAGTACTTC. The V and J genes are TRBV5-6 and TRBJ2-7; D remains unclear. The CDR3 is made up of 14 amino acids. Trimming pared 4 bases from V and 1 base from J, leaving 12 bases between. From germline, CDR1 is SGHDT and CDR2 YYEEEE.

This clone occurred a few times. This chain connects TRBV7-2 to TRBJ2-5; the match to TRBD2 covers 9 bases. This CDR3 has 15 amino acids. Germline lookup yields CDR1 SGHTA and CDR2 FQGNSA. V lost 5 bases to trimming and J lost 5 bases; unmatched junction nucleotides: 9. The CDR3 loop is CASSTGTSWRETQYF. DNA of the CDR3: TGTGCCAGCAGCACCGGGACTAGCTGGAGGGAGACCCAGTACTTC. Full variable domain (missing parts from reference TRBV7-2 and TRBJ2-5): GAGVSQSPSNKVTEKGKDVELRCDPISGHTALYWYRQSLGQGLEFLIYFQGNSAPDKSGLPSDRFSAERTGGSVSTLTIQRTQQEDSAVYLCASSTGTSWRETQYFGPGTRLLVL.

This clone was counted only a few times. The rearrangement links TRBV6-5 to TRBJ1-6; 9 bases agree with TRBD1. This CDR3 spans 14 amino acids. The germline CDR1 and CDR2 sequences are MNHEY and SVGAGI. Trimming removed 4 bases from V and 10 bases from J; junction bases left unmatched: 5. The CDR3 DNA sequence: TGTGCCAGCAGTTGGACAGGGGAAAGATCACCCCTCCACTTT. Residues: CASSWTGERSPLHF.

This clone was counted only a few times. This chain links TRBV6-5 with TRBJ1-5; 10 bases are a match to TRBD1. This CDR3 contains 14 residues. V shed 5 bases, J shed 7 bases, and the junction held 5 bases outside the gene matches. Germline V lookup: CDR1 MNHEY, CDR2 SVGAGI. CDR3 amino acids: CASSGDRGRQPQHF. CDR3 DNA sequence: TGTGCCAGCAGTGGGGACAGGGGTCGCCAGCCCCAGCATTTT.

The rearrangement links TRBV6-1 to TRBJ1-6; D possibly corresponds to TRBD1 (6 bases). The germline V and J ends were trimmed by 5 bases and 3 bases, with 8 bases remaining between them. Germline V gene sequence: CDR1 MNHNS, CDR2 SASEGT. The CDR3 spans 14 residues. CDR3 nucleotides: TGTGCCAGCAGTTCCAGGGGCTATAATTCACCCCTCCACTTT. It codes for CASSSRGYNSPLHF.

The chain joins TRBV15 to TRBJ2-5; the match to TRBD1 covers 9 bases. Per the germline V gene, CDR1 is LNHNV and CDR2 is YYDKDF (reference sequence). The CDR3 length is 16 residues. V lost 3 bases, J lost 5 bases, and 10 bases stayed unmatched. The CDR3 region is CATSSKQGARTETQYF. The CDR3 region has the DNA TGTGCCACCAGCAGTAAACAGGGGGCGCGTACGGAGACCCAGTACTTC.

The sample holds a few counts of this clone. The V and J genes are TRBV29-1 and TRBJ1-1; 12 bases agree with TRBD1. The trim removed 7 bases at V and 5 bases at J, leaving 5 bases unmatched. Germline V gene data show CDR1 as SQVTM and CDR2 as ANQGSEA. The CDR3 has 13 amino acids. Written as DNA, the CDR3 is TGCAGCGCTTGGGGACAGGGGGCGACTGAAGCTTTCTTT. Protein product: CSAWGQGATEAFF.

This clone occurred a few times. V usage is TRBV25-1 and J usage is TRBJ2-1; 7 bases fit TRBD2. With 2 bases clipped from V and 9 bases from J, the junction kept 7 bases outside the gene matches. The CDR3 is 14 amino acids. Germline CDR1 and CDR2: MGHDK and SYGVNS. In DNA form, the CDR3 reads TGTGCCAGCAGTGAAGGCCGGGCTAGCGGTGAGCAGTTCTTC. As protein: CASSEGRASGEQFF.

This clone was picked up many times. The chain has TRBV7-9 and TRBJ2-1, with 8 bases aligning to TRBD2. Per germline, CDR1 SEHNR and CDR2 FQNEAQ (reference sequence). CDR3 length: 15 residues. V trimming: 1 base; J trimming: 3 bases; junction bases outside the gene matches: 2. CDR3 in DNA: TGTGCCAGCAGCTTAGACGGGGGGGACTACAATGAGCAGTTCTTC. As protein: CASSLDGGDYNEQFF.

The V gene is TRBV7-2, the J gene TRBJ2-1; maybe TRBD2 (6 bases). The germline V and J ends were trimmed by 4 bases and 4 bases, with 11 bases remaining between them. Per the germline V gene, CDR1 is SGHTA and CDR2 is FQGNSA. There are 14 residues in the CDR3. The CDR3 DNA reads TGTGCCAGCAGCTCTACGGGGGTATACAATGAGCAGTTCTTC. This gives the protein CASSSTGVYNEQFF.

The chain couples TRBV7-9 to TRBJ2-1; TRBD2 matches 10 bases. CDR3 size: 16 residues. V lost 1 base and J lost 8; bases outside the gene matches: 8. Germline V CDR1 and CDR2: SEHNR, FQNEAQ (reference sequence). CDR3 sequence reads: CASSLERLAGVDEQFF. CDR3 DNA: TGTGCCAGCAGCTTAGAACGTCTAGCGGGAGTCGATGAGCAGTTCTTC.

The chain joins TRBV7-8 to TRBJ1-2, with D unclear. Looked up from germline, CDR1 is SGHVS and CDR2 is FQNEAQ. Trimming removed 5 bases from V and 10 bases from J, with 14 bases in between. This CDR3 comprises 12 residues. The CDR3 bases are TGTGCCAGCAGCCTCCCCGGACCGAACTACACCTTC. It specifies CASSLPGPNYTF.

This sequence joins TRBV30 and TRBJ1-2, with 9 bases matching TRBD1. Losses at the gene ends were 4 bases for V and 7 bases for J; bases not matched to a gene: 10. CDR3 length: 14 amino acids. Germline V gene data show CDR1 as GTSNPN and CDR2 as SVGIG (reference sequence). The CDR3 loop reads CAWTMGQGGGGYTF. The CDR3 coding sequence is TGTGCCTGGACCATGGGACAGGGAGGTGGTGGCTACACCTTC.

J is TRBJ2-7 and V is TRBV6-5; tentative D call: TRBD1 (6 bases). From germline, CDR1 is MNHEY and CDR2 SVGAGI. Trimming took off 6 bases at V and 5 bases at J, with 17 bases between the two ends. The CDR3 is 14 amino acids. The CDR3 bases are TGTGCCAGCAGCTCTCGGACAGTTGGGAACGAGCAGTACTTC. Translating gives CASSSRTVGNEQYF.

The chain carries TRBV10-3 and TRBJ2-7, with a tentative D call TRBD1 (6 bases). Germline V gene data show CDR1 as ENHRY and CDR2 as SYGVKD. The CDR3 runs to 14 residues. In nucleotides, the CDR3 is TGTGCCAGCAGTAGGACAGCGAGCTCCTACGAGCAGTACGTC. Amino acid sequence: CASSRTASSYEQYV.

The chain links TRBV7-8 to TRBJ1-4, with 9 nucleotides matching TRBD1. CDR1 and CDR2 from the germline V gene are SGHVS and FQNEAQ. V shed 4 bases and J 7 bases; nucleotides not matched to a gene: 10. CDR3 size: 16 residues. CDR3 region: CASSSRDRGGSEKLFF. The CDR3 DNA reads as TGTGCCAGCAGCTCGAGAGACAGGGGGGGGAGTGAAAAACTGTTTTTT. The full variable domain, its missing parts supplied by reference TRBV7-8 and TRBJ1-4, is GAGVSQSPRYKVAKRGQDVALRCDPISGHVSLFWYQQALGQGPEFLTYFQNEAQLDKSGLPSDRFFAERPEGSVSTLKIQRTQQEDSAVYLCASSSRDRGGSEKLFFGSGTQLSVL.

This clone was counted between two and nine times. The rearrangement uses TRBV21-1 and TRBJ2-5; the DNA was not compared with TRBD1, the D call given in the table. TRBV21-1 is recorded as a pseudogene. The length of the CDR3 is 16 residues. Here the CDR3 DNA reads TGTGCCAGCAGCAAAGATGGGACAGGGGGCGGAGAGACCCAGTACTTC. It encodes CASSKDGTGGGETQYF.

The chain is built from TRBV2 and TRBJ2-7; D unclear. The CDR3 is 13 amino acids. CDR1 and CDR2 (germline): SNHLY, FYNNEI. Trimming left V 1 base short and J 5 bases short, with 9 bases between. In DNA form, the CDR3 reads TGTGCCAGCAGTGAAGGTCTACAAAACGAGCAGTACTTC. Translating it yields CASSEGLQNEQYF.

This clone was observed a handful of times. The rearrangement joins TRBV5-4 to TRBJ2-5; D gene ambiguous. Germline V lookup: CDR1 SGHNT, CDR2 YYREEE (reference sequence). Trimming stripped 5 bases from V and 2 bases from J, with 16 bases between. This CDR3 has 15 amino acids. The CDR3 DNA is TGTGCCAGCAGATTACGGGCCGTCCCGCAAGAGACCCAGTACTTC. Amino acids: CASRLRAVPQETQYF.

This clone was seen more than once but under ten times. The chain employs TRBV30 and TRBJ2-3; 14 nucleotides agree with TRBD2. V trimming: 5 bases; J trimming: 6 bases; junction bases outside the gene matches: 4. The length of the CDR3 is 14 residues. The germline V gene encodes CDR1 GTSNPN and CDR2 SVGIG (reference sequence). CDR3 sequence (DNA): TGTGCCTGGGGGGGACTAGCGGGAGTGGATACGCAGTATTTT. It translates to CAWGGLAGVDTQYF.

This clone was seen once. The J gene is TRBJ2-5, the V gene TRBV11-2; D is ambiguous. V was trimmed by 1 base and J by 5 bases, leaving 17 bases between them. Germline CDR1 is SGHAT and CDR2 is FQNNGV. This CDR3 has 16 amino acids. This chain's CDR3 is CASSLVVGSLGETQYF. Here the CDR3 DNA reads TGTGCCAGCAGCTTAGTTGTGGGCTCCCTCGGGGAGACCCAGTACTTC.